The source of this TCR beta chain is a study of T cell repertoires in cytomegalovirus infection. Whole-study context: The public TCR beta signatures pointed to both CMV infection and matching HLA type. General study findings and limits: CMV-specific HLA-C-restricted TCR beta clonotypes dominated the ex vivo response.

TCRdb reanalysed the reads using MiXCR and keeps one entry per CDR3 protein. This sample carries more than 400,000 distinct CDR3 sequences, about a quarter of them seen once, and the ten largest clones take about 13%. The CDR3 sequence is 15 residues long. The V end was cut by 8 bases, the J end by 2 bases, with 14 bases between. The germline V gene has CDR1 KGHDR and CDR2 SFDVKD. This clonotype has a handful of counts. Its antigen is not identified. This sequence joins TRBV24-1 and TRBJ2-2; unclear D gene. Sequencing used PBMCs. This TCR was sampled from a human donor in good health (CMV status not recorded). Some clones in this sample may be carry-over from other donors' samples. CDR3 DNA sequence: TGTGCCACCAATCAGGCAGGACCCAACACCGGGGAGCTGTTTTTT. Translated: CATNQAGPNTGELFF.